The 3 T cell receptor beta chains presented below share a single source sample, sequenced in a study of T-cell reconstitution after alpha-beta-depleted transplantation in children. Researchers prepared the TCRbeta library using unique molecular identifiers, the study reports. From the PCR reads, TCRdb called clonotypes with MiXCR, one entry per CDR3 protein. Found here are about 300,000 distinct CDR3 sequences, almost 8% of them singletons; the top ten hold around 9.8%. Points from the study as a whole: Among T cells one year after transplant, newly produced cells accounted for most counts and diversity.

No antigen has been identified for these receptors. The source was peripheral blood, collected 360 days after TCRalphabeta/CD19-depleted stem cell transplant. These TCRs come from a female patient aged 2-15 years who had a stem cell transplant for Fanconi anemia, so the T cells may come from the graft donor.

This clonotype was observed a few times. The chain is built from TRBV20-1 and TRBJ1-2; D not resolved. V lost 2 bases and J lost 7, with 14 bases in between. Germline CDR1 and CDR2: DFQATT and SNEGSKA (reference sequence). CDR3 length: 13 amino acids. The CDR3 coding sequence is TGCAGTGCTAGATCCGCAGAGAGGATTGGCTACACCTTC. This sequence encodes CSARSAERIGYTF.

The sample holds many counts of this clonotype. The chain is built from TRBV5-6 and TRBJ2-2; no clear D gene. This CDR3 comprises 14 residues. Germline assignment: CDR1 SGHDT and CDR2 YYEEEE. Trimming cost V 0 bases and J 3 bases, with 6 bases left between them. The chain's CDR3 is CASSLGPYTGELFF. The CDR3 DNA sequence: TGTGCCAGCAGCTTGGGCCCGTACACCGGGGAGCTGTTTTTT.

This clonotype has at least ten counts. The chain couples TRBV29-1 to TRBJ2-7; D gene unclear. This CDR3 region has 12 residues. From germline, CDR1 is SQVTM and CDR2 ANQGSEA. Trimming shortened V by 4 bases and J by 2 bases, and 9 bases separated the two germline ends. CDR3 sequence: CSVGGGTYEQYF. Here the CDR3 DNA reads TGCAGCGTTGGAGGCGGAACCTACGAGCAGTACTTC.